This TCR beta chain was retrieved from a study of T cells in Graves' hyperthyroidism and ophthalmopathy. Researchers amplified the TCR beta CDR3 regions from RNA transcripts. The TCR CDR3 was amplified in a first-round RT-PCR using the HTBI primer set. TCRdb processed the multiplex PCR reads anew with MiXCR; each CDR3 protein has one entry. The repertoire holds over 650,000 distinct CDR3 sequences, with 45% as singletons. As to this clonotype: No antigen is known for it.

Per the germline V gene, CDR1 is ENHRY and CDR2 is SYGVKD. This CDR3 comprises 15 residues. V trimming: 4 bases; J trimming: 2 bases; junction bases outside the gene matches: 7. Study-wide findings and caveats: Before onset, ophthalmopathy was predicted by the model a median about six months earlier. The blood repertoire included most of the expanded thyroid clonotypes above 0.001.

This receptor was taken from an adult man with Graves' disease, either hyperthyroidism or ophthalmopathy (not recorded which). V and J are TRBV10-3 and TRBJ1-2; 7 nucleotides line up with TRBD1. Material: peripheral blood or thyroid tissue (not recorded which). As DNA, the CDR3 is TGTGCCATCAGTGCCTTGACAGGGAGGAACTATGGCTACACCTTC. It specifies CAISALTGRNYGYTF.